This note documents a single TCR beta chain sequence. The antigen remains unidentified. The CDR3 runs 14 residues. In germline, CDR1 is SNHLY, CDR2 FYNNEI. The V and J ends lost 7 bases and 1 base, in that order; junction bases with no gene match: 4. A multiplex PCR was run with 60 Vbeta primers and 13 Jbeta primers. Assay used: immunoSEQ multiplex PCR; TCRdb lists only in-frame clones, some missing. The sample contains 90,000 to 100,000 clones, approximately 81% of which appear only once. This entry comes from a study of cytomegalovirus exposure and HLA in healthy donors. Study information: Genotyping showed around 81% of 300 to 450 donors falling in the Caucasian-associated ancestry cluster.

Healthy donors of bone marrow made up the group. Overall study findings and caveats: It emerged from a later analysis that several of the most significant clusters appeared to be linked to common viral pathogens.

The sequence derives from a woman aged 40 to 55 in good health and CMV-seronegative. The rearrangement uses TRBV2 and TRBJ2-3, with 8 bases fitting TRBD2. Sequenced input: PBMCs. The CDR3 DNA reads as TGTGCCAGCAAGACTAGCGTGGGCACAGATACGCAGTATTTT. Residues: CASKTSVGTDTQYF. Full variable domain (missing parts from reference TRBV2 and TRBJ2-3): EPEVTQTPSHQVTQMGQEVILRCVPISNHLYFYWYRQILGQKVEFLVSFYNNEISEKSEIFDDQFSVERPDGSNFTLKIRSTKLEDSAMYFCASKTSVGTDTQYFGPGTRLTVL.